A selection of T cell receptor beta chains follows, all from one sample in a study of T cell responses to AZD1222 COVID-19 vaccine. Here immunoSEQ multiplex PCR was the method, and the copy in TCRdb shows in-frame clones only, minus some. The table has 77,000 or so clones, roughly 90% seen once. Sequenced here: peripheral blood, sampled 28 days after the second AZD1222 dose. These TCRs come from an adult who received the AZD1222 COVID-19 vaccine. The CDR3 runs from the conserved cysteine through the conserved F or W. Fields, in order: D gene, V gene, clone size, CDR3 length, J gene, CDR3 DNA, CDR3 protein. D genes are given only for firm matches. Clone size, where shown, is once, few, many, or a class for clones that have expanded.

d_gene: TRBD1
v_gene: TRBV6-5
abundance: NA
len: 13
j_gene: TRBJ1-1
CDR3nt: TGTGCCAGCAGCCGAAGAATGACAGGGGAAGCTTTCTTT
CDR3aa: CASSRRMTGEAFF

d_gene: NA
v_gene: TRBV28
abundance: NA
len: 16
j_gene: TRBJ2-1
CDR3nt: TGTGCCAGCATCCTAGATCTGGGACGGAGAGACAATGAGCAGTTCTTC
CDR3aa: CASILDLGRRDNEQFF

d_gene: NA
v_gene: TRBV9
abundance: few
len: 15
j_gene: TRBJ1-6
CDR3nt: TGTGCCAGCAACTCCGACGGGGGCCTTGGGAGGGCCCTCCACTTT
CDR3aa: CASNSDGGLGRALHF

d_gene: NA
v_gene: TRBV6-5
abundance: once
len: 12
j_gene: TRBJ2-3
CDR3nt: TGTGCCAGCAGTTACGGGTTTGATACGCAGTATTTT
CDR3aa: CASSYGFDTQYF

d_gene: NA
v_gene: TRBV19
abundance: NA
len: 13
j_gene: TRBJ2-7
CDR3nt: TGTGCCAGTAGTCGAACAGGAGTTTACGAGCAGTACTTC
CDR3aa: CASSRTGVYEQYF

d_gene: NA
v_gene: TRBV28
abundance: once
len: 13
j_gene: TRBJ1-5
CDR3nt: TGTGCCAGCAGTTTTGGGGGGGATCAGCCCCAGCATTTT
CDR3aa: CASSFGGDQPQHF

d_gene: NA
v_gene: TRBV10-2
abundance: NA
len: 13
j_gene: TRBJ1-2
CDR3nt: TGCGCCAGCAGTGACTTCCTTAACTATGGCTACACCTTC
CDR3aa: CASSDFLNYGYTF

d_gene: TRBD1
v_gene: TRBV28
abundance: NA
len: 13
j_gene: TRBJ1-2
CDR3nt: TGTGCCAGCAGTACGACAGGGGGGCTCGGCTACACCTTC
CDR3aa: CASSTTGGLGYTF

d_gene: NA
v_gene: TRBV2
abundance: NA
len: 12
j_gene: TRBJ2-2
CDR3nt: TGTGCCAGCAGTGAGGGACCGGGGGAGCTGTTTTTT
CDR3aa: CASSEGPGELFF

d_gene: NA
v_gene: TRBV5-1
abundance: NA
len: 12
j_gene: TRBJ2-1
CDR3nt: TGCGCCAGCAGCTTTAGTGGGGATGAGCAGTTCTTC
CDR3aa: CASSFSGDEQFF

d_gene: TRBD2
v_gene: TRBV13
abundance: NA
len: 17
j_gene: TRBJ2-7
CDR3nt: TGTGCCAGCAGCCGAGCCGGGACTAGCGGGACAAGTCTCGAGCAGTACTTC
CDR3aa: CASSRAGTSGTSLEQYF

d_gene: NA
v_gene: TRBV13
abundance: NA
len: 17
j_gene: TRBJ2-1
CDR3nt: TGTGCCAGCAGCCTGGGAAGACAGGTGAGCTCCTACAATGAGCAGTTCTTC
CDR3aa: CASSLGRQVSSYNEQFF

d_gene: NA
v_gene: TRBV10-3
abundance: NA
len: 15
j_gene: TRBJ2-5
CDR3nt: TGTGCCATCAGTGAGTCGGGGGGGGCCGAAGGGACCCAGTACTTC
CDR3aa: CAISESGGAEGTQYF

d_gene: NA
v_gene: TRBV24-1
abundance: NA
len: 12
j_gene: TRBJ2-7
CDR3nt: TGTGCCACCAGTGATTTGGAGGGGAAGCAGTACTTC
CDR3aa: CATSDLEGKQYF

d_gene: TRBD2
v_gene: TRBV7-2
abundance: NA
len: 14
j_gene: TRBJ2-5
CDR3nt: TGTGCCAGCAGCACCGGACTAGCGAGGAAGACCCAGTACTTC
CDR3aa: CASSTGLARKTQYF

d_gene: NA
v_gene: TRBV11-2
abundance: NA
len: 15
j_gene: TRBJ2-1
CDR3nt: TGTGCCAGCAGCTTAGGGTACACCACCTACAATGAGCAGTTCTTC
CDR3aa: CASSLGYTTYNEQFF

d_gene: TRBD2
v_gene: TRBV3-1/TRBV3-2
abundance: NA
len: 13
j_gene: TRBJ2-3
CDR3nt: TGTGCCAGCAGCCCCAGCGGGGGGGATACGCAGTATTTT
CDR3aa: CASSPSGGDTQYF

d_gene: NA
v_gene: TRBV7-9
abundance: NA
len: 16
j_gene: TRBJ1-6
CDR3nt: TGTGCCAGCAGCTTATGGGGGAACGGGTATAATTCACCCCTCCACTTT
CDR3aa: CASSLWGNGYNSPLHF

d_gene: TRBD1
v_gene: TRBV30
abundance: NA
len: 16
j_gene: TRBJ1-3
CDR3nt: TGTGCCTGGAGCGAAGGGGGCGGTGGCTCTGGAAACACCATATATTTT
CDR3aa: CAWSEGGGGSGNTIYF

d_gene: TRBD2
v_gene: TRBV3-1/TRBV3-2
abundance: NA
len: 15
j_gene: TRBJ2-7
CDR3nt: TGTGCCAGCAGCGCCGGGACTAGCGGGATCTACGAGCAGTACTTC
CDR3aa: CASSAGTSGIYEQYF

d_gene: TRBD1
v_gene: TRBV6-5
abundance: NA
len: 13
j_gene: TRBJ2-5
CDR3nt: TGTGCCAGCAAGACAGGGGGCCAAGAGACCCAGTACTTC
CDR3aa: CASKTGGQETQYF

d_gene: NA
v_gene: TRBV29-1
abundance: NA
len: 13
j_gene: TRBJ2-3
CDR3nt: TGCAGCGTTGTAGCTGGTAGCACAGATACGCAGTATTTT
CDR3aa: CSVVAGSTDTQYF